One and the same sample provided the 6 T cell receptor beta chains below, sequenced in a study of early T cells in non-severe SARS-CoV-2 infection. MiXCR, applied by TCRdb to the 5' RACE reads, yields one record per CDR3 protein. This table has 45,000 to 65,000 distinct CDR3 sequences, more than 9% appearing once. Sequenced input: whole blood. These receptors were collected from an adult who was a healthcare worker with PCR-confirmed SARS-CoV-2 infection or an uninfected control (not recorded which).

This clonotype was seen repeatedly, ten times or more. This chain connects TRBV20-1 to TRBJ2-7, with a weak D call TRBD2 (5 bases). The CDR3 consists of 13 residues. V lost 5 bases, J lost 0 bases, and 11 bases lay in between. Germline V gene sequence: CDR1 DFQATT, CDR2 SNEGSKA (reference sequence). The CDR3 nucleotides read TGCAGTGCTGGAGGACTCCTCTCCTACGAGCAGTACTTC. Translated, it gives CSAGGLLSYEQYF.

The chain joins TRBV7-9 to TRBJ2-2, with 10 bases aligning to TRBD2. With V trimmed by 4 bases and J by 4 bases, 3 bases remained unmatched. Germline CDR1 reads SEHNR; CDR2 reads FQNEAQ (reference sequence). CDR3 length: 15 residues. CDR3 loop: CASSSAGGSTGELFF. The CDR3 nucleotides are TGTGCCAGCAGCTCAGCGGGAGGGAGCACCGGGGAGCTGTTTTTT.

This clonotype was seen repeatedly, ten times or more. J is TRBJ2-7 and V is TRBV7-9; either TRBD1 or TRBD2 may supply D (5 bases each). The CDR3 is made up of 14 amino acids. CDR1 and CDR2 (germline): SEHNR, FQNEAQ (reference sequence). V was clipped by 5 bases and J by 5 bases, with 16 bases between them. CDR3 protein: CASSDTGPTDEQYF. CDR3 DNA sequence: TGTGCCAGCAGCGATACGGGACCTACCGACGAGCAGTACTTC.

V usage is TRBV18 and J usage is TRBJ1-6; tentatively, D is TRBD1 (5 bases). The V end lost 3 bases, the J end lost 0 bases, and 21 bases lay between the germline ends. This CDR3 is 20 amino acids long. The V gene's germline CDR1 is KGHSH and CDR2 LQKENI. CDR3 region: CASSPHRIGGPNSYNSPLHF. CDR3 DNA sequence: TGTGCCAGCTCACCTCACCGGATCGGGGGACCCAACTCCTATAATTCACCCCTCCACTTT.

This clonotype was counted between two and nine times. J is TRBJ2-1 and V is TRBV29-1; 10 bases map to TRBD1. Germline trimming cut 6 bases from V and 1 base from J; bases unmatched to any gene: 6. Germline V gene lookup returns CDR1 SQVTM and CDR2 ANQGSEA. The length of the CDR3 is 15 residues. CDR3 in amino acids: CSVPGQGISYNEQFF. The CDR3, as DNA: TGCAGCGTCCCGGGACAGGGGATTTCCTACAATGAGCAGTTCTTC.

The V call is TRBV30, the J call TRBJ2-2; possibly TRBD1 or TRBD2 for D (5 bases each). V was shortened by 5 bases and J by 4 bases, with 14 bases between the two germline ends. The CDR3 runs to 14 residues. CDR1 and CDR2 (germline): GTSNPN, SVGIG (reference sequence). The CDR3 bases are TGTGCCTGGGGTGGAGGACACCCCACCGGGGAGCTGTTTTTT. Translated, it gives CAWGGGHPTGELFF.